This is a list of T cell receptor beta chains from one sample in a study of graft-versus-host responses after intestinal transplantation. Antigens for these TCRs are unknown. Some clones are missing from TCRdb's copy, which holds only in-frame ones; the method was immunoSEQ multiplex PCR. The table lists some 100,000 clones, less than 95% of them singletons. Material: unstimulated CD8+ T cells sorted from spleen or lymph node cells, obtained before transplant. These receptors were obtained from a human donor who was the organ donor for an intestinal transplant. CDR3s include the opening cysteine and the closing phenylalanine or tryptophan. Each record gives: J gene, clone size, V gene, D gene, CDR3 DNA, CDR3 protein. A D gene is named only where the DNA matches it firmly. Clone size is shown for a subset of rows, as once, few, many or a class of expanded clone.

TRBJ2-3 . TRBV13 . TGTGCCAGCAGCTTAGCCCACTATACGTTCACAGATACGCAGTATTTT CASSLAHYTFTDTQYF
TRBJ1-1 . TRBV6-5 . TGTGCCAGCAGTTGGGGACTGACGAACACTGAAGCTTTCTTT CASSWGLTNTEAFF
TRBJ2-2 . TRBV5-1 . TGCGCCAGCAGCTTGGCAAACACCGGGGAGCTGTTTTTT CASSLANTGELFF
TRBJ1-3 . TRBV15 TRBD1 TGTGCCACCAGCAGAGACGGGACAGGGGCAAACACCATATATTTT CATSRDGTGANTIYF
TRBJ2-1 . TRBV7-3 . TGTGCCAGCAGCTTGGGCTGGGCCTCCTACAATGAGCAGTTCTTC CASSLGWASYNEQFF
TRBJ1-6 . TRBV7-9 . TGTGCCAGCAGCGGACGGTCGGGCAGGGATAATTCACCCCTCCACTTT CASSGRSGRDNSPLHF
TRBJ1-3 . TRBV4-2 . TGTGCCAGCAGCCAAGATCCAGGGTGGGCCTCTGGAAACACCATATATTTT CASSQDPGWASGNTIYF
TRBJ2-2 . TRBV9 . TGTGCCAGCAGCGTAGCGGGGACCGGGGAGCTGTTTTTT CASSVAGTGELFF
TRBJ2-5 . TRBV5-1 . TGCGCCAGCAGCTTCGGGGTCCAAGAGACCCAGTACTTC CASSFGVQETQYF
TRBJ2-1 . TRBV12-5 . TGTGCTAGTGGTTTGGGTTCCACGACATTTGGGCGAGAGCAGTTCTTC CASGLGSTTFGREQFF
TRBJ2-5 . TRBV7-9 . TGTGCCAGCAGCTTATTATCAGTTTTGGAGACCCAGTACTTC CASSLLSVLETQYF
TRBJ1-4 few TRBV5-6 TRBD1 TGTGCCAGCAGCCCCACAGGGGCGGAAAAACTGTTTTTT CASSPTGAEKLFF
TRBJ2-4 . TRBV5-1 . TGCGCCAGCAGCTTGGGGTACACCAAAAACATTCAGTACTTC CASSLGYTKNIQYF
TRBJ1-2 . TRBV4-1 . TGCGCCAGCAGCCAAGAACCAGTCGGAGACGAATATGGCTACACCTTC CASSQEPVGDEYGYTF
TRBJ2-1 . TRBV10-1 TRBD2 TGCGCCAGCAGTGAGACCATTGCGGCTAGCGGGAATAATGAGCAGTTCTTC CASSETIAASGNNEQFF
TRBJ1-1 . TRBV28 . TGTGCCAGCAGTCCCCTCGCGGTTACTGAAGCTTTCTTT CASSPLAVTEAFF
TRBJ2-5 . TRBV15 . TGTGCCACCAGCAGAGATTTTAGCAGAGAGAGCCAAGAGACCCAGTACTTC CATSRDFSRESQETQYF
TRBJ2-3 . TRBV10-1 . TGCGCCAGCGGGCAGGGTCGCACAGATACGCAGTATTTT CASGQGRTDTQYF
TRBJ2-7 . TRBV7-2 TRBD1 TGTGCCAGCTCCCACCTTGACAGGGGCTACGAGCAGTACTTC CASSHLDRGYEQYF
TRBJ2-2 once TRBV5-1 . TGCGCCAGCAGCTTGGCCCAGGTCCTATACACCGGGGAGCTGTTTTTT CASSLAQVLYTGELFF
TRBJ1-2 . TRBV27 . TGTGCCAGCAGTCCACCGGGGGGTAACTATGGCTACACCTTC CASSPPGGNYGYTF
TRBJ2-1 . TRBV7-6 TRBD1 TGTGCCAGCAGCTTATGGGGACAGGGAAATGAGCAGTTCTTC CASSLWGQGNEQFF
TRBJ2-5 once TRBV7-9 . TGTGCCAGCAGCTTAGTCTACTACGTTGAGATAGAGACCCAGTACTTC CASSLVYYVEIETQYF
TRBJ2-3 . TRBV11-2 TRBD2 TGTGCCAGCAGCCCCGGACTAGTAACAGATACGCAGTATTTT CASSPGLVTDTQYF
TRBJ2-7 . TRBV15 TRBD1 TGTGCCACCAGCGACCAGACAGGGGGCGGCTACGAGCAGTACTTC CATSDQTGGGYEQYF
TRBJ1-3 . TRBV9 . TGTGCCAGCAGCGTCCGGGACACCTTAAACTCTGGAAACACCATATATTTT CASSVRDTLNSGNTIYF
TRBJ2-5 . TRBV2 . TGTGCCAGCAGTGAAACAGAACAAGAGACCCAGTACTTC CASSETEQETQYF
TRBJ2-1 . TRBV4-2 TRBD2 TGTGCCAGCGGCTGGGCTAGCGGGAGCAATGAGCAGTTCTTC CASGWASGSNEQFF
TRBJ1-2 . TRBV9 . TGTGCCAGCAGCGTAGTCGGGGAGGGTTATTGGTCTTATGGCTACACCTTC CASSVVGEGYWSYGYTF
TRBJ2-5 . TRBV7-6 TRBD2 TGTGCCAGCAGCTCTTGGGGGGGAAAAGAGACCCAGTACTTC CASSSWGGKETQYF
TRBJ1-2 . TRBV13 . TGTGCCAGCGGGGTTGGGGGGGCGACCTCTAACTATGGCTACACCTTC CASGVGGATSNYGYTF
TRBJ2-1 . TRBV5-4 TRBD1 TGTGCCAGCAGCTTGGACAGGGGACATGAGCAGTTCTTC CASSLDRGHEQFF
TRBJ1-4 . TRBV25-1 TRBD1 TGTGCCAGCAGTGCCCACCGGGACAGGTATAATGAAAAACTGTTTTTT CASSAHRDRYNEKLFF
TRBJ1-3 . TRBV2 TRBD1 TGTGCCAAACTACGAGGGGGCGACGGCTCTGGAAACACCATATATTTT CAKLRGGDGSGNTIYF
TRBJ2-1 . TRBV11-3 TRBD2 TGTGCCAGCAGCTTATTGACTAGCGGGAGGCGGGGTGAGCAGTTCTTC CASSLLTSGRRGEQFF
TRBJ2-7 . TRBV6-6 . TGTGCCAGCAGTTACGGTGACAGGAACACCTACGAGCAGTACTTC CASSYGDRNTYEQYF
TRBJ2-7 . TRBV11-2 . TGTGCCAGCAGCGGCCCCCCAATTGCGCGGAGTCAGCCCGAGCAGTACTTC CASSGPPIARSQPEQYF
TRBJ1-1 . TRBV6-1 . TGTGCCAGCACGGAATGGCAAGGAGGGAGCACTGAAGCTTTCTTT CASTEWQGGSTEAFF
TRBJ2-1 . TRBV5-1 TRBD1 TGCGCCAGCAGCTTGCCACGGGACAGGACCACCGTTAGGACCTACAATGAGCAGTTCTTC CASSLPRDRTTVRTYNEQFF
TRBJ1-1 . TRBV6-1 TRBD1 TGTGCCAGCAGCGGCGACGGACAGGGGGTACTGGGAGCTTTCTTT CASSGDGQGVLGAFF
TRBJ2-1 . TRBV7-3 TRBD2 TGTGCCAGCAGTTTATTCTCCGGGACTAGCGCGGGCAATGAGCAGTTCTTC CASSLFSGTSAGNEQFF
TRBJ1-2 . TRBV2 . TGTGCCAGGGAGGGCACAGCGAGCTACACCTTC CAREGTASYTF
TRBJ2-7 . TRBV30 . TGTGCCTGGAGTCCCCCTCCGGGAGAGGGACGTGATCACGAGCAGTACTTC CAWSPPPGEGRDHEQYF
TRBJ2-1 . TRBV11-2 TRBD1 TGTGCCAGCAGCTTAGGACAGGGCTATGAGCAGTTCTTC CASSLGQGYEQFF
TRBJ1-1 . TRBV6-5 . TGTGCCAGCAGTTACTCGAAGGGGTACACTGAAGCTTTCTTT CASSYSKGYTEAFF